This T cell receptor (beta chain) was identified during a study of shared T cell receptors in the human thymus. The V gene's germline CDR1 is SGHRS and CDR2 YFSETQ. CDR3 length: 17 amino acids. V lost 1 base and J lost 4; bases outside the gene matches: 11. TCRdb's table, derived via immunoSEQ multiplex PCR, lists solely in-frame clones and lacks some. The repertoire holds about 380,000 clones, with around 93% as singletons. The table lists this clone with a count of one. The sequencing input was thymocytes. This receptor was identified in a human donor. This chain connects TRBV5-1 to TRBJ2-1; 7 nucleotides align to TRBD2. This CDR3 reads CASSLRSSGSSYNEQFF. The DNA of the CDR3 is TGCGCCAGCAGCTTGAGGTCTAGCGGATCCTCGTACAATGAGCAGTTCTTC.